The source of this TCR beta chain is a study of T cells after posttransplantation cyclophosphamide (dated by TCRdb to about 2016). In the study overall: The study tracked T cell repertoire reconstitution by TRB sequencing after myeloablative bone marrow transplantation using posttransplantation cyclophosphamide as GVHD prophylaxis. Samples from about 33 PTCy-treated patients, along with samples from around 16 of their related bone marrow donors, underwent antigen receptor sequencing. Public TRB sequences were searched against a database of over 3,600 sequences associated with responses to pathogens, tumor antigens, self-antigens and alloantigens. TRA and TRB clonality were tightly correlated in several samples, so subsequent TCR analyses focused on TRB only. In 3 patients, TRB sequencing was also performed on up to roughly 3 more blood samples taken 2 to 5.2 years after transplant, and in several patients, pretransplant blood was also TRB-sequenced. Blood from all 35 or so PTCy patients who had 1-year posttransplant specimens underwent TRB sequencing.

This clone has more than one count but fewer than ten. Which antigen it targets is not known. Per-nucleotide qualities are absent, and no much larger clonotype sits a single base away. Points the paper makes about the study in general: The TRB repertoires of T cells infiltrating skin or the GI tract showed only limited overlap with the TRB repertoires found in blood. Across 35 to 45 patients, TRB clonality was highly associated with recipient CMV seropositivity and CMV reactivation, and diversity in PTCy patients was similar to diversity in CNI/methotrexate controls. Donor-recipient similarity was low at 1-2 months but rose over the first year, and later blood repertoires were often dominated by donor CD8+ memory clones.

From its cysteine to its phenylalanine, the CDR3 spans 14 amino acids. Only CDR3 DNA remains: 42 bases, in frame from the first base. CDR1 and CDR2 are drawn from the germline V gene: SNHLY, FYNNEI. V lost 7 bases and J lost 8 bases, and the count of bases not matched to a germline gene is 11. In light of the paper, this sample's treatment or condition label describes: high-dose cyclophosphamide on days +3 and +4 as single-agent GVHD prophylaxis. PTCy patients received busulfan and fludarabine conditioning, a related or unrelated marrow graft, and cyclophosphamide on days +3 and +4. The PTCy-treated patients were enrolled in a prospective multi-institutional clinical trial. Mononuclear cells from peripheral blood and bone marrow were separated by Ficoll-Hypaque density centrifugation and then cryopreserved. TRB sequencing used genomic DNA with the immunoSEQ assay at survey resolution or the hsTCRB kit. For the original study's pipeline: The immunoSEQ software handled the initial read processing, while the LymphoSeq R package was used for the repertoire analyses. Clonality was computed as 1 minus normalized Shannon entropy, and a Gini coefficient was also calculated for each TRB dataset. Phenotypes of unsorted samples were inferred by mapping TRB sequences from sorted subsets of the recipient or donor onto the same recipient's unsorted samples. In its TCRdb copy, this immuneACCESS table keeps in-frame sequences only and misses some clones. Where compared with another copy, unresolved V genes explain less than half of these, and the others have no known cause. That table gives V, J and clone size, and the DNA gave D and trimming. The sample records around 21,000 clones, roughly nine tenths of which are singletons. The ten largest make up 6% to 8.5% of the sample.

The clonotype comes from a female patient between 40 and 55 years old who received an allogeneic stem cell transplant from a related donor, was CMV-positive, and had no GVHD. Following a transplant, some T cells may be graft donor cells, not patient cells. The sequenced sample was PBMCs, obtained after allogeneic stem cell transplant with posttransplant cyclophosphamide. The rearrangement joined TRBV2 to TRBJ2-1; 7 bases in the junction line up with TRBD2. The CDR3: CASNGVRGRDEQFF. The nucleotides are TGTGCCAGCAACGGGGTGAGAGGGAGGGATGAGCAGTTCTTC.